The 27 T cell receptor beta chains presented below share a single source sample, sequenced in a study of Graves' ophthalmopathy and Graves' hyperthyroidism. Amplified material comprised TCR beta CDR3 regions derived from RNA transcripts. HTBI-primed first-round RT-PCR preceded second-round multiplex PCR. Each CDR3 protein gets one entry after TCRdb re-called the multiplex PCR reads with MiXCR. The table has 1 million to 1.3 million distinct CDR3 sequences, 36% seen once; the top ten hold over 8.5%. Material: peripheral blood or thyroid tissue (not recorded which). The receptors derive from an adult man with Graves' hyperthyroidism.

Turning to this clonotype: An end of the junction differs from the germline gene, which may be a read error. The chain joins TRBV5-6 to TRBJ2-7; possibly TRBD1 for D (6 bases). CDR3 size: 14 residues. Germline loops: CDR1 SGHDT, CDR2 YYEEEE. The CDR3 loop is CASSYRADSYEQYF. The DNA for the CDR3 is TGTGCCAGCAGCTACAGGGCGGACTCCTACGAGCAATACTTC.

This clonotype occurred many times. The rearrangement links TRBV14 to TRBJ2-5; D possibly corresponds to TRBD2 (5 bases). The germline gives CDR1 SGHDN, CDR2 FVKESK. Trimming cost V 4 bases and J 1 base, with 16 bases left between them. The CDR3 extends over 16 amino acids. CDR3 coding DNA: TGTGCCAGCAGCCCGAATTATGGACTGATCCAAGAGACCCAGTACTTC. Amino acids: CASSPNYGLIQETQYF.

In its sample, this clonotype was seen a few times. At one boundary the junction diverges from the germline segment, which might be a read error. This sequence joins TRBV25-1 and TRBJ1-5, with D possibly TRBD1 on 5 matching bases. From germline, CDR1 is MGHDK and CDR2 SYGVNS. CDR3 length: 17 amino acids. DNA for the CDR3: TGTGCCAGCAGTGAGAGTGGAGTACAGAACAGGAATCAGCTCCAGCATTTT. It codes for CASSESGVQNRNQLQHF.

The chain recombines TRBV7-2 with TRBJ2-7, with a weak D call TRBD2 (7 bases). The CDR3 sequence is 14 residues long. Deletions cut 0 bases from V and 11 bases from J, with 17 bases between. CDR1 is SGHTA, CDR2 FQGNSA, per germline. The CDR3 sequence is CASSLAPGEGGKYF. The CDR3 DNA reads as TGTGCCAGCAGCTTAGCACCCGGGGAGGGGGGGAAGTACTTC.

This clonotype has a count of ten or more. The chain recombines TRBV4-1 with TRBJ2-7; D is ambiguous. The CDR3 is 12 residues long. CDR1 and CDR2 from the germline V gene are MGHRA and YSYEKL. V was clipped by 5 bases and J by 9 bases, with 14 bases between them. The CDR3 protein is CASSAPTKRQYF. The CDR3 region has the DNA TGCGCCAGCAGCGCACCTACGAAGCGGCAGTACTTC.

This clonotype has only one observation. This chain connects TRBV20-1 to TRBJ1-2, with D possibly being TRBD1 (5 bases). CDR1 and CDR2 from the germline V gene are DFQATT and SNEGSKA (reference sequence). Between the trimmed V and J ends, which lost 4 bases and 8 bases, there was a span of 14 bases. The CDR3 loop spans 12 amino acids. CDR3 bases: TGCAGTGCTACCCAACAGGATAGGGGCTACACCTTC. It codes for CSATQQDRGYTF.

This clonotype was counted only a few times. The gene calls are TRBV7-2 and TRBJ1-5, with a tentative D call TRBD1 (6 bases). CDR3 length: 16 amino acids. The V end lost 5 bases, the J end lost 7 bases, and 21 bases lay between the germline ends. Germline-derived CDR1 and CDR2 are SGHTA and FQGNSA. As DNA, the CDR3 is TGTGCCAGCAGCGGATCAGGGGCGACAGGTTACCAGCCCCAGCATTTT. Its translation is CASSGSGATGYQPQHF.

This clonotype was counted between two and nine times. One end of the junction fails to match germline, which may point to a read error. The rearrangement links TRBV6-5 to TRBJ2-5, with TRBD2 matching over 7 bases. This CDR3 contains 15 residues. Germline CDR1 MNHEY, CDR2 SVGAGI. The CDR3 coding sequence is TGTGCCAGCACTTACAGCGGGGTCGATGTAAGGACCCAGTACTTC. Its protein product is CASTYSGVDVRTQYF.

This clonotype was picked up a small number of times. The chain uses TRBV5-1 and TRBJ1-1, with D possibly TRBD1 on 5 matching bases. The germline V gene has CDR1 SGHRS and CDR2 YFSETQ. The CDR3 loop spans 13 amino acids. V lost 0 bases to trimming and J lost 6 bases, with 9 bases between them. The CDR3 loop reads CASSLDRSSEAFF. The CDR3 nucleotides are TGCGCCAGCAGCTTGGACAGGTCCTCTGAAGCTTTCTTT.

This sequence joins TRBV2 and TRBJ2-1; D is ambiguous. Germline CDR1 reads SNHLY; CDR2 reads FYNNEI. This CDR3 contains 14 residues. Trimming shortened V by 8 bases and J by 0 bases, and 11 bases separated the two germline ends. The chain's CDR3 is CASVPDASYNEQFF. The CDR3, as DNA: TGTGCCAGCGTCCCCGATGCCTCCTACAATGAGCAGTTCTTC. Full variable domain (rest looked up from reference TRBV2 and TRBJ2-1): EPEVTQTPSHQVTQMGQEVILRCVPISNHLYFYWYRQILGQKVEFLVSFYNNEISEKSEIFDDQFSVERPDGSNFTLKIRSTKLEDSAMYFCASVPDASYNEQFFGPGTRLTVL.

At least ten counts were recorded for this clonotype. The J gene is TRBJ1-4, the V gene TRBV4-3, with D maybe TRBD1 (5 bases). Trimming removed 0 bases at V and 5 bases at J, with 13 bases between. CDR1 is LGHNA and CDR2 is YSLEER in the germline V gene. The CDR3 has 16 residues. The CDR3 DNA follows: TGCGCCAGCAGCCAAGATGGACAAGGACTAAATGAAAAACTGTTTTTT. It is translated as CASSQDGQGLNEKLFF.

This clonotype was recorded only once. A junction boundary mismatches the germline segment, possibly from a read error. The rearrangement joins TRBV7-6 to TRBJ1-5; D is unresolved. Germline CDR1 SGHVS, CDR2 FNYEAQ. There are 8 residues in the CDR3. CDR3 loop: CASSPRCF. CDR3 in DNA: TGTGCCAGCAGTCCCCGATGTTTT.

The chain is built from TRBV20-1 and TRBJ1-2; D perhaps matches TRBD1 (5 bases). Trimming took 1 base from V and 6 from J, leaving 6 bases between them. Germline assignment: CDR1 DFQATT and CDR2 SNEGSKA (reference sequence). The CDR3 sequence is 11 residues long. The CDR3: CSARGGDGYTF. In DNA, the CDR3 is TGCAGTGCTAGAGGAGGGGATGGCTACACCTTC.

A note on this clonotype: Relative to the germline gene, one junction end is altered; a read error may explain this. J is TRBJ1-6 and V is TRBV4-3; possible D gene TRBD1, 6 bases. The CDR3 length is 15 residues. Germline CDR1 is LGHNA and CDR2 is YSLEER. For the CDR3, the DNA is TGCGCCAGTAGCCGAGATAGAACAGGGTGGACACCCCTCCACTTT. It encodes CASSRDRTGWTPLHF.

This chain uses TRBV7-9 with TRBJ1-2; D may be TRBD1 (6 bases). The germline CDR1 and CDR2 sequences are SEHNR and FQNEAQ (reference sequence). The length of the CDR3 is 12 residues. Trimming took 5 bases from V and 12 from J, leaving 16 bases between them. The CDR3 sequence: CASSPGAAGNTF. Here the CDR3 DNA reads TGTGCCAGCAGCCCGGGGGCAGCTGGAAACACCTTC.

The sample holds many counts of this clonotype. The chain combines TRBV20-1 with TRBJ1-2; D gene unclear. The germline gives CDR1 DFQATT, CDR2 SNEGSKA (reference sequence). This CDR3 spans 14 amino acids. V was shortened by 6 bases and J by 4 bases, with 18 bases between the two germline ends. CDR3 protein: CSARRSTTGYGYTF. For the CDR3, the DNA is TGCAGTGCCCGCAGGTCCACCACGGGCTATGGCTACACCTTC.

This clonotype has at least ten counts. CDR3 region: CAIWPGIGETQYF. CDR3 DNA: TGTGCCATCTGGCCAGGGATAGGGGAGACCCAGTACTTC. V is TRBV10-3 and J is TRBJ2-5, with D possibly matching TRBD1 (5 bases). CDR1 and CDR2 from the germline V gene are ENHRY and SYGVKD. V shed 8 bases and J shed 5 bases, with 15 bases lying between them. The CDR3 runs 13 residues.

At least ten counts were recorded for this clonotype. This chain connects TRBV10-3 to TRBJ2-5, with a possible D match to TRBD2 (5 bases). Trimming removed 8 bases from V and 0 bases from J, with 7 bases in between. CDR1 ENHRY and CDR2 SYGVKD come from the germline V gene. The CDR3 loop spans 12 amino acids. CDR3 loop: CAIRGNQETQYF. Written as DNA, the CDR3 is TGTGCCATCCGGGGAAACCAAGAGACCCAGTACTTC.

This sequence joins TRBV30 and TRBJ1-5; D uncertain. Trimming shortened V by 2 bases and J by 1 base, and 9 bases separated the two germline ends. CDR3 size: 14 residues. Germline loops: CDR1 GTSNPN, CDR2 SVGIG (reference sequence). CDR3 coding DNA: TGTGCCTGGAGTCCCTCCCCAAGCAATCAGCCCCAGCATTTT. This translates into CAWSPSPSNQPQHF. The whole variable domain, remainder taken from reference TRBV30 and TRBJ1-5, is SQTIHQWPATLVQPVGSPLSLECTVEGTSNPNLYWYRQAAGRGLQLLFYSVGIGQISSEVPQNLSASRPQDRQFILSSKKLLLSDSGFYLCAWSPSPSNQPQHFGDGTRLSIL.

The sample holds many counts of this clonotype. This chain uses TRBV5-1 with TRBJ2-7; 8 positions match TRBD2. Germline trimming cut 2 bases from V and 11 bases from J; bases unmatched to any gene: 15. This CDR3 has 15 amino acids. Germline assignment: CDR1 SGHRS and CDR2 YFSETQ. Written as DNA, the CDR3 is TGCGCCAGCAGCTTTGAGGCGGGGGGCGCGAGTCAGGAGTACTTC. Its protein product is CASSFEAGGASQEYF. Full variable domain (missing parts from reference TRBV5-1 and TRBJ2-7): KAGVTQTPRYLIKTRGQQVTLSCSPISGHRSVSWYQQTPGQGLQFLFEYFSETQRNKGNFPGRFSGRQFSNSRSEMNVSTLELGDSALYLCASSFEAGGASQEYFGPGTRLTVT.

This chain links TRBV29-1 with TRBJ2-7, with D perhaps matching TRBD2 (5 bases). V lost 2 bases and J 0 bases, leaving 11 bases between the germline ends. This CDR3 region has 14 residues. From germline, CDR1 is SQVTM and CDR2 ANQGSEA. CDR3 in amino acids: CSVEFGSGSYEQYF. In DNA, the CDR3 is TGCAGCGTTGAATTCGGCAGCGGCTCCTACGAGCAGTACTTC.

The chain has TRBV29-1 and TRBJ2-5; either TRBD1 or TRBD2 may fit D (6 bases each). Trimming pared 2 bases from V and 5 bases from J, leaving 15 bases between. CDR3 length: 14 residues. Germline V lookup: CDR1 SQVTM, CDR2 ANQGSEA. CDR3 nucleotide sequence: TGCAGCGTTGAAACTAGGGGGGCTAAGGAGACCCAGTACTTC. As protein: CSVETRGAKETQYF.

This clonotype was counted many times. This chain uses TRBV7-3 with TRBJ2-5, with 8 bases aligning to TRBD2. Germline loops: CDR1 SGHTA, CDR2 FQGTGA. CDR3 length: 18 amino acids. V shed 1 base and J 5 bases; nucleotides not matched to a gene: 15. The CDR3 DNA reads as TGTGCCAGCAGCTTAATTGGGACTAGTGGGAATTTTCGTGAGACCCAGTACTTC. Its protein product is CASSLIGTSGNFRETQYF.

This clonotype was seen a handful of times. The chain combines TRBV28 with TRBJ1-2, with unresolved D. This CDR3 is 13 amino acids long. V lost 3 bases and J 10 bases, leaving 15 bases between the germline ends. Germline CDR1 MDHEN, CDR2 SYDVKM. CDR3 in amino acids: CASSFFPAEHYTF. The CDR3, as DNA: TGTGCCAGCAGTTTTTTCCCCGCAGAACACTACACCTTC.

The sample holds many counts of this clonotype. CDR3: CAISDGTSGANVLTF. CDR3 bases: TGTGCCATCAGTGACGGGACATCTGGGGCCAACGTCCTGACTTTC. V and J are TRBV10-3 and TRBJ2-6, with D perhaps TRBD1 (6 bases). CDR3 length: 15 amino acids. Germline V lookup: CDR1 ENHRY, CDR2 SYGVKD. V lost 3 bases to trimming and J lost 1 base, with 7 bases between them.

This clonotype turned up a few times. An end of the junction differs from the germline gene, which may be a read error. This chain links TRBV10-3 with TRBJ2-7; D is undetermined. CDR1 is ENHRY, CDR2 SYGVKD, per germline. CDR3 size: 14 residues. The CDR3 coding sequence is TGTGCCAGCAGTTACTACCGCAGGAATTACGAGCAGTACTTC. This translates into CASSYYRRNYEQYF.

This clonotype has only one observation. The V gene is TRBV10-3, the J gene TRBJ2-2; D perhaps matches TRBD2 (5 bases). V dropped 0 bases and J dropped 4 bases, with 12 bases sitting between them. Per germline, CDR1 ENHRY and CDR2 SYGVKD. CDR3 length: 16 residues. Written as DNA, the CDR3 is TGTGCCATCAGTGAGTCGAAGAGGGTAGGCACCGGGGAGCTGTTTTTT. Protein sequence: CAISESKRVGTGELFF.